The clone carrying this T cell receptor beta chain was seen ten or more times. Its target is unknown. No donor was unhealthy or non-Caucasian. V lost 7 bases, J lost 6 bases, and 9 bases lay in between. The germline V gene encodes CDR1 SQVTM and CDR2 ANQGSEA. The CDR3 has 11 amino acids. MiXCR, run by TCRdb on the 5' RACE reads, gives a single entry per CDR3 protein. The table records some 660,000 distinct CDR3 sequences, approximately 9% of them present only once. These data are taken from a study of identical twins. The study, taken as a whole, reports: Beta out-of-frame twin sharing showed a weaker excess.

The data also belong to a second study, concerning yellow fever vaccine responses in identical twins.

The rearrangement links TRBV29-1 to TRBJ2-2; D unclear. The sequenced sample consisted of PBMCs. This TCR came from a young woman in good health. The CDR3: CSATEAGELFF. In nucleotides, the CDR3 is TGCAGCGCCACTGAGGCCGGGGAGCTGTTTTTT.